Detailed here is one TCR beta chain. Antigen: not known. These data come from a study of T cells in tuberculosis. Whole-study results and caveats: Active tuberculosis patients had shorter CDR3-alpha; the beta difference was nonsignificant.

The protocol was immunoSEQ multiplex PCR, while the TCRdb copy is restricted to in-frame clones and leaves out a portion. The table lists 20,000 to 25,000 clones, approximately 85% of them singletons. Time point specified: new active TB diagnosis, blood taken before or within 7 days of starting treatment. On average about 92,000 T cells per donor were immunosequenced. Trimming removed 3 bases from V and 9 bases from J, with 15 bases in between. The CDR3 sequence is 14 residues long. From germline, CDR1 is LNHDA and CDR2 SQIVND (reference sequence). The rearrangement joins TRBV19 to TRBJ2-1; a possible D gene is TRBD2 (5 bases). The starting material was PBMCs, obtained at tuberculosis diagnosis. The clonotype originates from an adult with tuberculosis. The CDR3 sequence is CASSIVGRESEQFF. The CDR3 nucleotides are TGTGCCAGTAGTATTGTGGGGAGAGAGAGTGAGCAGTTCTTC.